The subject of this entry is one T cell receptor (beta chain). As yet, its antigen is unknown. This entry belongs to a study of blood T cells in healthy people across ages. Whole-study context: The template switching approach captured approximately one barcoded beta molecule for every two T cells. Study-level results: Any changes in expanded clonotypes were possibly confounded, as donor CMV status remained unknown.

A sample-barcoded 5' primer and a J-beta primer mix were used in a second PCR of roughly 7 to 11 cycles. TCRdb redid the calling of the 5' RACE reads with MiXCR, one entry per CDR3 protein. The sample has around 1.5 million distinct CDR3 sequences, 30% to 40% seen once. The ends lost 1 base at V and 8 bases at J; junction bases unmatched: 14. The V gene's germline CDR1 is MNHEY and CDR2 SVGEGT. CDR3 length: 18 residues. Every sample had a minimum of 6 million PBMCs isolated. Sequenced input: blood. The chain has TRBV6-2 or TRBV6-3 and TRBJ2-3; 11 positions agree with TRBD2. This TCR came from a young woman in good health. The CDR3 coding sequence is TGTGCCAGCAGTTACTGGTCTAGCGGGGGGTCGGTGCCGGGTACGCAGTATTTT. This gives the protein CASSYWSSGGSVPGTQYF.